One T cell receptor beta chain is described in this entry. These data originate in a study of control samples from healthy donors and cancer patients. TCRdb's table, derived via immunoSEQ multiplex PCR, lists solely in-frame clones and lacks some. The table has about 120,000 clones, around 89% seen once; the top ten hold around 1.2%. The trim removed 3 bases at V and 1 base at J, leaving 8 bases unmatched. Per the germline V gene, CDR1 is KGHSH and CDR2 is LQKENI. The CDR3 length is 16 residues. This chain links TRBV18 with TRBJ1-2; 7 bases fit TRBD1. The clonotype originates from a woman in her fifties or sixties with colorectal cancer. The sample consisted of PBMCs. In DNA, the CDR3 is TGTGCCAGCTCACCGGGACAGCAATATTATAACTATGGCTACACCTTC. It codes for CASSPGQQYYNYGYTF.